A single TCR beta chain is shown here with its context. The antigen is not known. Via MiXCR, TCRdb re-called the reads, giving one row per CDR3 protein. The sample contains 450,000 to 550,000 distinct CDR3 sequences, about 15% of which appear only once. The sample belongs to a study of T cell repertoires in cytomegalovirus infection. About the study: From public TCR beta signatures came an indication of both CMV infection and matching HLA type. Study-level findings and limits: HLA-C-restricted TCR beta clonotypes specific for CMV led the ex vivo response. Totalled public TCR beta family frequency picked out people who carried CMV plus the relevant HLA.

This CDR3 is 14 amino acids long. The trim removed 5 bases at V and 4 bases at J, leaving 6 bases unmatched. Per the germline V gene, CDR1 is GTSNPN and CDR2 is SVGIG (reference sequence). The clonotype originates from a human donor in good health (CMV status not recorded). Some clones in this sample may be carry-over from other donors' samples. Sequencing was carried out using CD8+ T cells from PBMCs. The gene calls are TRBV30 and TRBJ1-3; 9 bases are a match to TRBD1. The CDR3 protein is CAWETGGRGNTIYF. CDR3 coding DNA: TGTGCCTGGGAGACAGGGGGTAGGGGAAACACCATATATTTT.